Following are 2 T cell receptor beta chains from one sample sequenced in a study of T cell responses to AZD1222 COVID-19 vaccine. The assay was immunoSEQ multiplex PCR, and TCRdb's table has in-frame clones only and misses some. The sample has roughly 120,000 clones, roughly 91% seen once. The sequencing here drew on peripheral blood, taken 28 days after the second AZD1222 dose. These receptors all stem from an adult who received the AZD1222 COVID-19 vaccine.

This chain uses TRBV6-5 with TRBJ2-3; tentatively, D is TRBD2 (7 bases). The CDR3 is made up of 13 amino acids. V was clipped by 2 bases and J by 10 bases, with 13 bases between them. Germline V lookup: CDR1 MNHEY, CDR2 SVGAGI. The CDR3 DNA reads TGTGCCAGCAGTTACGCGGGGGCCTATGCGCAGTATTTT. It encodes CASSYAGAYAQYF.

The chain employs TRBV30 and TRBJ1-3; 9 bases line up with TRBD1. Germline V gene lookup returns CDR1 GTSNPN and CDR2 SVGIG (reference sequence). The junction had 5 bases not matched to a gene; V was cut back by 5 bases and J by 0 bases. The CDR3 contains 15 residues. CDR3 protein: CAWRRTGDSGNTIYF. CDR3 bases: TGTGCCTGGCGCCGGACAGGGGACTCTGGAAACACCATATATTTT.